One sample yielded the 16 T cell receptor beta chains listed below, sequenced in a study of cytomegalovirus exposure and HLA in healthy donors. In the PCR, 60 Vbeta and 13 Jbeta primers were used. Some clones are missing from TCRdb's copy, which holds only in-frame ones; the method was immunoSEQ multiplex PCR. The sample shows 130,000 or so clones, roughly 88% of them seen only once. The sequencing sample was made of PBMCs. These receptors were taken from a woman aged 18-30 years in good health and CMV-seropositive.

The chain combines TRBV7-3 with TRBJ2-7, with D unresolved. The CDR3 length is 15 residues. The V gene's germline CDR1 is SGHTA and CDR2 FQGTGA. V lost 1 base, J lost 2 bases, and 12 bases lay in between. The CDR3 reads CASSLNRGPAYEQYF. CDR3 DNA: TGTGCCAGCAGCTTAAATCGAGGTCCGGCCTACGAGCAGTACTTC.

The chain combines TRBV7-3 with TRBJ2-5, with TRBD2 matching 7 bases. V shed 6 bases, J shed 3 bases, and the junction held 4 bases outside the gene matches. The germline gives CDR1 SGHTA, CDR2 FQGTGA. This CDR3 has 13 amino acids. The CDR3: CASSPLAEETQYF. In DNA form, the CDR3 reads TGTGCCAGCAGTCCCCTAGCGGAAGAGACCCAGTACTTC. Variable domain in full (rest from reference TRBV7-3 and TRBJ2-5): GAGVSQTPSNKVTEKGKYVELRCDPISGHTALYWYRQSLGQGPEFLIYFQGTGAADDSGLPNDRFFAVRPEGSVSTLKIQRTERGDSAVYLCASSPLAEETQYFGPGTRLLVL.

The gene calls are TRBV11-2 and TRBJ2-3; D is unresolved. CDR3 length: 13 amino acids. The germline CDR1 and CDR2 sequences are SGHAT and FQNNGV. The V and J ends lost 4 bases and 6 bases respectively, with 11 bases between them. CDR3 in DNA: TGTGCCAGCAGCTATGCGCCGAGTGATACGCAGTATTTT. Protein product: CASSYAPSDTQYF.

There are a few counts of this clone. The genes are TRBV5-1 and TRBJ2-2, with TRBD2 matching over 8 bases. CDR1 is SGHRS and CDR2 is YFSETQ in the germline V gene. The length of the CDR3 is 16 residues. V was clipped by 0 bases and J by 3 bases; unmatched bases: 4. The CDR3 loop reads CASSLGLAGYTGELFF. CDR3 nucleotide sequence: TGCGCCAGCAGCTTGGGTTTAGCGGGGTACACCGGGGAGCTGTTTTTT.

This chain links TRBV11-2 with TRBJ2-5, with TRBD1 matching 9 bases. The CDR3 has 16 amino acids. The ends lost 0 bases at V and 5 bases at J; junction bases unmatched: 7. Germline loops: CDR1 SGHAT, CDR2 FQNNGV. The CDR3 spells CASSLDDRGLGETQYF. The CDR3 region has the DNA TGTGCCAGCAGCTTAGATGACAGGGGGTTAGGGGAGACCCAGTACTTC. Drawing the rest from reference TRBV11-2 and TRBJ2-5, the complete variable domain is EAGVAQSPRYKIIEKRQSVAFWCNPISGHATLYWYQQILGQGPKLLIQFQNNGVVDDSQLPKDRFSAERLKGVDSTLKIQPAKLEDSAVYLCASSLDDRGLGETQYFGPGTRLLVL.

This rearrangement joins TRBV7-9 to TRBJ1-2; 8 nucleotides line up with TRBD1. The CDR3 contains 12 residues. With 11 bases clipped from V and 4 bases from J, the junction kept 6 bases outside the gene matches. Germline lookup yields CDR1 SEHNR and CDR2 FQNEAQ (reference sequence). The CDR3, as DNA: TGTGCCGGGGGGGACAGGTTCTATGGCTACACCTTC. It encodes CAGGDRFYGYTF.

This clone was seen only once. The chain links TRBV5-1 to TRBJ2-1; 8 bases fit TRBD2. CDR1 is SGHRS and CDR2 is YFSETQ in the germline V gene. This CDR3 region has 15 residues. V was clipped by 3 bases and J by 9 bases; unmatched bases: 11. The CDR3 nucleotides read TGCGCCAGCAGCTCCTTTACGGGGGGGCCGGGTGAGCAGTTCTTC. It codes for CASSSFTGGPGEQFF.

This clone rates as medium-sized. The chain links TRBV2 to TRBJ2-7; weak D call: TRBD2 (6 bases). Trimming shortened V by 3 bases and J by 0 bases, and 12 bases separated the two germline ends. CDR3 size: 15 residues. The V gene's germline CDR1 is SNHLY and CDR2 FYNNEI. The CDR3 loop reads CASSEAGGASYEQYF. CDR3 bases: TGTGCCAGCAGTGAGGCTGGCGGGGCCTCCTACGAGCAGTACTTC.

The chain carries TRBV7-2 and TRBJ2-1; possibly TRBD2 for D (6 bases). Trimming removed 2 bases from V and 3 bases from J, with 14 bases in between. The CDR3 totals 16 residues. CDR1 and CDR2 (germline): SGHTA, FQGNSA. The CDR3 is CASSLLARGNYNEQFF. The CDR3 region has the DNA TGTGCCAGCAGCTTATTGGCGCGCGGGAACTACAATGAGCAGTTCTTC.

The CDR3 region is CASSPRGGPNEQYF. CDR3 coding DNA: TGTGCCAGCAGCCCCCGGGGAGGGCCCAACGAGCAGTACTTC. The gene calls are TRBV7-9 and TRBJ2-7, with 7 bases fitting TRBD2. Germline V CDR1 and CDR2: SEHNR, FQNEAQ (reference sequence). The V segment lost 5 bases and the J segment 5 bases; nucleotides outside the gene matches: 9. The CDR3 length is 14 residues.

The chain uses TRBV9 and TRBJ1-2; TRBD1 aligns across 9 bases. After removal of 0 bases from V and 3 bases from J, the junction contained 9 bases not matched to a gene. The germline V gene encodes CDR1 SGDLS and CDR2 YYNGEE. CDR3 length equals 17 residues. The CDR3 loop reads CASSVETGGREDYGYTF. CDR3 DNA: TGTGCCAGCAGCGTAGAGACAGGGGGGAGGGAAGACTATGGCTACACCTTC.

V usage is TRBV5-1 and J usage is TRBJ2-5, with TRBD2 matching 12 bases. The CDR3 sequence is 17 residues long. Germline values: CDR1 SGHRS, CDR2 YFSETQ. V dropped 5 bases and J dropped 2; count of bases not matched to a gene: 10. The CDR3, as DNA: TGCGCCAGCAGTCCAACTAGCGGGGGGCTGGGTCAAGAGACCCAGTACTTC. It specifies CASSPTSGGLGQETQYF.

The chain combines TRBV5-1 with TRBJ2-7; TRBD2 matches at 8 bases. V lost 4 bases and J lost 2; bases outside the gene matches: 11. CDR1 is SGHRS, CDR2 YFSETQ, per germline. This CDR3 has 16 amino acids. The CDR3 spells CASSRGGSGDTYEQYF. CDR3 in DNA: TGCGCCAGCAGCCGTGGGGGTAGCGGGGACACCTACGAGCAGTACTTC. Filled out from reference TRBV5-1 and TRBJ2-7, the complete variable domain reads KAGVTQTPRYLIKTRGQQVTLSCSPISGHRSVSWYQQTPGQGLQFLFEYFSETQRNKGNFPGRFSGRQFSNSRSEMNVSTLELGDSALYLCASSRGGSGDTYEQYFGPGTRLTVT.

In this sample, this clone turned up once. The CDR3 region is CASSPGQDTDTQYF. The CDR3 bases are TGCGCCAGCAGCCCTGGACAGGACACAGATACGCAGTATTTT. The V gene is TRBV5-1, the J gene TRBJ2-3; 7 bases align to TRBD1. Germline trimming cut 4 bases from V and 2 bases from J; bases unmatched to any gene: 4. Germline V gene data show CDR1 as SGHRS and CDR2 as YFSETQ. The CDR3 contains 14 residues.

The rearrangement links TRBV4-1 to TRBJ1-1, with 9 bases aligning to TRBD1. The germline V gene has CDR1 MGHRA and CDR2 YSYEKL. This CDR3 spans 15 amino acids. V was pared by 5 bases and J by 7 bases, with 11 bases of the junction left unmatched. The CDR3 spells CASSSVGTGRIEAFF. The CDR3, as DNA: TGCGCCAGCAGCTCCGTCGGGACAGGGCGAATTGAAGCTTTCTTT.

V is TRBV6-5 and J is TRBJ1-1; D is ambiguous. Trimming took off 6 bases at V and 4 bases at J, with 12 bases between the two ends. Per the germline V gene, CDR1 is MNHEY and CDR2 is SVGAGI. The CDR3 runs 13 residues. The CDR3 region is CASRQPRGTEAFF. The CDR3 DNA is TGTGCCAGCAGGCAACCTCGGGGCACTGAAGCTTTCTTT.